This T cell receptor beta chain was obtained from a study of blood T cell repertoires in COVID-19. The wider study: The study drew acute and convalescent COVID-19 samples from the United States, Italy and Spain. Sample material is recorded as cDNA or gDNA derived from T cells, B-cell-depleted T cells, or PBMCs.

In the study's own analysis: Reference gene primer amplification gave estimated nucleated cell counts. Repertoires were generated with immunoSEQ multiplex PCR, while TCRdb's copy carries only in-frame clones and drops some. That table is the source of V, J and clone size, and D and trimming were worked out from the DNA. The profile shows around 300,000 clones, 85% to 90% of them singletons. The germline V and J ends were trimmed by 5 bases and 0 bases, with 18 bases remaining between them. This CDR3 is built from 18 residues. Germline assignment: CDR1 SGHRS and CDR2 YFSETQ. Material: peripheral blood. The clonotype comes from a woman aged 45-60 years with COVID-19, enrolled during active disease. The rearrangement links TRBV5-1 to TRBJ1-6, with D perhaps matching TRBD1 (5 bases). The CDR3 nucleotides read TGCGCCAGCAGGGCCACTGGGGCGGGGAGCTCCTATAATTCACCCCTCCACTTT. Amino acid sequence: CASRATGAGSSYNSPLHF.